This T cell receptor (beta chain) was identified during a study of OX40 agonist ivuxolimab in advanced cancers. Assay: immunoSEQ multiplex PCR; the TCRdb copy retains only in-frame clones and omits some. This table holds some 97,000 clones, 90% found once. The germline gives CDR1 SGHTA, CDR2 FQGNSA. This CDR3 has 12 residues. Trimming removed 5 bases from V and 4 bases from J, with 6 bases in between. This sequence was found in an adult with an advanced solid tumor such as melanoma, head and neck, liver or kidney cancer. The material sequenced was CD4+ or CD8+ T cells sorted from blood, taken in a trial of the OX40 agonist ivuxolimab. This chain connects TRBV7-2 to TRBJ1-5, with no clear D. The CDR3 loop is CASSTSNQPQHF. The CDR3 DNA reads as TGTGCCAGCAGCACAAGTAATCAGCCCCAGCATTTT. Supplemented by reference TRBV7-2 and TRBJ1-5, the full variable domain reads GAGVSQSPSNKVTEKGKDVELRCDPISGHTALYWYRQSLGQGLEFLIYFQGNSAPDKSGLPSDRFSAERTGGSVSTLTIQRTQQEDSAVYLCASSTSNQPQHFGDGTRLSIL.